Sequencing of this T cell receptor (beta chain) was carried out in a study of CD4 T cells in relation to SARS-CoV-2 and coronaviruses. The unexposed donors gave CD4+ T cells in about 2011-2019, prior to COVID-19. CD4+ T cells were isolated from the cells after more than nine days of culture. Germline-derived CDR1 and CDR2 are ENHRY and SYGVKD. The CDR3 totals 17 residues. Trimming took 0 bases from V and 1 from J; bases not matched to a gene: 4. The method was immunoSEQ multiplex PCR; TCRdb's version includes in-frame clones alone and lacks a portion of them. The repertoire has 18,000 or so clones, over 60% of them found once; the top ten carry roughly 30%. In regard to this clone: Its antigen is undetermined.

Material for sequencing was CD4+ T cells from PBMCs, cultured in vitro. The chain carries TRBV10-3 and TRBJ2-1; TRBD2 aligns across 9 bases. This TCR came from a human donor in good health. Here the CDR3 reads CAISESPSGTSYNEQFF. CDR3 bases: TGTGCCATCAGTGAGTCCCCTAGCGGGACTTCCTACAATGAGCAGTTCTTC.